A selection of T cell receptor beta chains follows, all from one sample in a study of cytomegalovirus exposure and HLA in healthy donors. Clones were read by immunoSEQ multiplex PCR, and TCRdb kept only the in-frame ones, dropping some. The data show approximately 110,000 clones, 65% to 80% seen once. The sequenced material came from PBMCs. The receptors shown here come from a woman aged 55-75 years in good health and CMV-seropositive. CDR3s include the opening cysteine and the closing phenylalanine or tryptophan. A D gene is named only where the DNA matches it firmly. For some rows the clone size is stated as once, few or many, or as a class when expanded; others skip it.

J gene,V gene,D gene,clone size,CDR3 protein,CDR3 DNA
TRBJ1-3,TRBV7-2,TRBD1,-,CASSRQGVTGNTIYF,TGTGCCAGCAGCAGACAGGGGGTAACTGGAAACACCATATATTTT
TRBJ2-5,TRBV7-2,TRBD2,-,CASSLVSVRLAGGEQYF,TGTGCCAGCAGCTTAGTGAGTGTACGGCTAGCGGGAGGAGAGCAGTACTTC
TRBJ1-4,TRBV7-7,TRBD1,-,CASSVRQGRTEKLFF,TGTGCCAGCAGCGTTCGACAGGGGAGAACTGAAAAACTGTTTTTT
TRBJ1-2,TRBV30,-,few,CAWSATGTNGYTF,TGTGCCTGGAGTGCCACAGGGACGAATGGCTACACCTTC
TRBJ1-3,TRBV27,-,few,CASSSTASGNTIYF,TGTGCCAGCAGTTCCACAGCCTCTGGAAACACCATATATTTT
TRBJ1-1,TRBV19,TRBD1,-,CASDWTGANTEAFF,TGTGCCAGCGACTGGACAGGGGCTAACACTGAAGCTTTCTTT
TRBJ2-2,TRBV5-6,TRBD1,-,CASIRTGGAGGELFF,TGTGCCAGCATCCGAACAGGGGGCGCTGGCGGGGAGCTGTTTTTT
TRBJ1-4,TRBV5-1,-,-,CASSFTGEKLFF,TGCGCCAGCAGCTTTACAGGAGAAAAACTGTTTTTT
TRBJ2-3,TRBV13,-,-,CASSFRASATDTQYF,TGTGCCAGCAGCTTTCGGGCTAGCGCCACAGATACGCAGTATTTT
TRBJ2-7,TRBV5-1,TRBD2,-,CASSLGREGVFYEQYF,TGCGCCAGCAGCTTGGGGCGGGAGGGCGTATTCTACGAGCAGTACTTC
TRBJ2-3,TRBV11-2,-,-,CASSPSSVPTQYF,TGTGCCAGCAGCCCTAGCAGCGTTCCTACGCAGTATTTT
TRBJ2-7,TRBV6-5,-,-,CASSYLSSSYEQYF,TGTGCCAGCAGTTACCTCTCGAGCTCCTACGAGCAGTACTTC
TRBJ2-7,TRBV29-1,TRBD1,-,CSVWKGADEQYF,TGCAGCGTTTGGAAGGGGGCCGACGAGCAGTACTTC
TRBJ2-3,TRBV7-8,-,-,CASSLGWPRANTQYF,TGTGCCAGCAGCTTAGGGTGGCCGCGGGCCAATACGCAGTATTTT
TRBJ1-1,TRBV6-5,-,-,CASRDRLNTEAFF,TGTGCCAGCAGAGACAGGTTGAACACTGAAGCTTTCTTT